Following are 3 T cell receptor beta chains from one sample sequenced in a study of PD-1 blockade in mismatch repair-deficient tumors. Using immunoSEQ multiplex PCR, the repertoire was profiled, and TCRdb retains in-frame clones only, with some absent. The data hold 100,000 or so clones, with 82% observed a single time. Sequencing used peripheral blood, obtained roughly 35 weeks after starting pembrolizumab. The receptors originated from an adult with mismatch repair-deficient cancer.

This clone was detected a few times. Other DNA sequences in the sample encode the same CDR3. The chain uses TRBV14 and TRBJ2-2; no reliable D call. Between the trimmed V and J ends, which lost 0 bases and 6 bases, there was a span of 5 bases. Looked up from germline, CDR1 is SGHDN and CDR2 is FVKESK. This CDR3 contains 13 residues. Written as DNA, the CDR3 is TGTGCCAGCAGCCAAGATCTTGCCGGGGAGCTGTTTTTT. This codes for CASSQDLAGELFF.

There are a few counts of this clone. The rearrangement joins TRBV19 to TRBJ1-4; 7 bases are a match to TRBD1. The germline V gene encodes CDR1 LNHDA and CDR2 SQIVND (reference sequence). The CDR3 runs 13 residues. The trim removed 8 bases at V and 5 bases at J, leaving 5 bases unmatched. The CDR3 sequence is CASRDSLNEKLFF. The CDR3, as DNA: TGTGCCAGTCGGGACAGCCTAAATGAAAAACTGTTTTTT.

In this sample, this clone turned up a few times. The chain recombines TRBV27 with TRBJ1-2, with TRBD1 matching 10 bases. The length of the CDR3 is 15 residues. Germline trimming cut 6 bases from V and 7 bases from J; bases unmatched to any gene: 11. Germline V gene sequence: CDR1 MNHEY, CDR2 SMNVEV (reference sequence). The CDR3 loop is CASSSYDRGRVGYTF. DNA of the CDR3: TGTGCCAGCAGCAGCTACGACAGGGGGCGGGTTGGCTACACCTTC.